These 19 T cell receptor beta chains were sequenced from one sample in a study of cytomegalovirus exposure and HLA in healthy donors. PCR used 60 Vbeta primers and 13 Jbeta primers. Clones were sequenced by immunoSEQ multiplex PCR, and TCRdb holds only the in-frame ones, with some missing. Of around 210,000 clones in the sample, over 75% were seen once. The sample taken for sequencing was PBMCs. Receptors were obtained from a boy younger than 18 in good health and CMV-seronegative.

The chain employs TRBV29-1 and TRBJ2-5; 9 bases align to TRBD1. The ends lost 4 bases at V and 5 bases at J; junction bases unmatched: 2. There are 12 residues in the CDR3. CDR1 is SQVTM and CDR2 is ANQGSEA in the germline V gene. Here the CDR3 reads CSVVGTGETQYF. For the CDR3, the DNA is TGCAGCGTTGTTGGGACAGGGGAGACCCAGTACTTC. Full variable domain (remainder filled in from reference TRBV29-1 and TRBJ2-5): SAVISQKPSRDICQRGTSLTIQCQVDSQVTMMFWYRQQPGQSLTLIATANQGSEATYESGFVIDKFPISRPNLTFSTLTVSNMSPEDSSIYLCSVVGTGETQYFGPGTRLLVL.

This clone was detected a few times. This rearrangement joins TRBV5-4 to TRBJ1-3; 8 bases map to TRBD1. The V gene's germline CDR1 is SGHNT and CDR2 YYREEE (reference sequence). This CDR3 has 14 amino acids. Trimming at V came to 2 bases and at J to 2 bases, leaving 0 bases not matched to a gene. The CDR3 DNA sequence: TGTGCCAGCAGCTTACAGGGGGCTGGAAACACCATATATTTT. Amino acid sequence: CASSLQGAGNTIYF.

This clone appeared a few times. DNA for the CDR3: TGCGCCAGCAGCCTCTCCCCTCCCAGGCGGGAGGTAAATGAGCAGTTCTTC. It encodes CASSLSPPRREVNEQFF. The rearrangement links TRBV5-1 to TRBJ2-1; 8 bases map to TRBD2. The germline V gene encodes CDR1 SGHRS and CDR2 YFSETQ. The V gene end was trimmed by 4 bases and the J gene end by 7 bases; junction bases not matched to a gene: 16. This CDR3 is built from 17 residues.

The CDR3 is CASSQDGDPAPLHF. CDR3 coding DNA: TGTGCCAGCAGCCAAGATGGAGACCCAGCACCCCTCCACTTT. This chain joins TRBV4-2 and TRBJ1-6; D not resolved. This CDR3 comprises 14 residues. V lost 0 bases to trimming and J lost 11 bases, with 11 bases between them. Germline CDR1 LGHNA, CDR2 YNFKEQ.

The V and J genes are TRBV2 and TRBJ2-5, with D tentatively TRBD2 (5 bases). Germline CDR1 reads SNHLY; CDR2 reads FYNNEI. The CDR3 runs to 14 residues. The V end was cut by 4 bases, the J end by 4 bases, with 13 bases between. The chain's CDR3 is CASSGSRTGETQYF. CDR3 bases: TGTGCCAGCAGTGGGTCCAGGACTGGAGAGACCCAGTACTTC.

This clone was counted only a few times. The chain joins TRBV7-2 to TRBJ1-2; unclear D gene. Germline values: CDR1 SGHTA, CDR2 FQGNSA. The V end lost 6 bases, the J end lost 8 bases, and 10 bases lay between the germline ends. The CDR3 totals 11 residues. The CDR3 region is CASRTMRGYTF. The CDR3 nucleotides are TGTGCCAGCAGAACTATGCGGGGCTACACCTTC.

The chain recombines TRBV13 with TRBJ2-1; 11 bases are a match to TRBD2. CDR3 length equals 15 residues. The junction had 4 bases not matched to a gene; V was cut back by 5 bases and J by 4 bases. The germline CDR1 and CDR2 sequences are PRHDT and FYEKMQ (reference sequence). The CDR3 region has the DNA TGTGCCAGCAGCAGCGGGACTAGCGGTTACAATGAGCAGTTCTTC. Encoded protein: CASSSGTSGYNEQFF.

The chain joins TRBV27 to TRBJ2-2; D gene unclear. The germline CDR1 and CDR2 sequences are MNHEY and SMNVEV (reference sequence). V was cut by 4 bases and J by 8 bases, with 14 bases left in between. The CDR3 sequence is 14 residues long. The CDR3 sequence is CASSSFGEDGELFF. The CDR3 coding sequence is TGTGCCAGCAGTTCTTTCGGAGAAGATGGGGAGCTGTTTTTT.

This sequence joins TRBV25-1 and TRBJ2-5; TRBD2 matches 12 bases. The germline V gene has CDR1 MGHDK and CDR2 SYGVNS. This CDR3 comprises 18 residues. The V gene end was trimmed by 2 bases and the J gene end by 0 bases; junction bases not matched to a gene: 7. CDR3 DNA sequence: TGTGCCAGCAGTGAACCGTCCAGGACTAGCGGGGACCAAGAGACCCAGTACTTC. It encodes CASSEPSRTSGDQETQYF.

This CDR3 is CASSGSPSGTSTDTQYF. The CDR3 DNA is TGCGCCAGCAGCGGCAGCCCTAGCGGAACTAGCACAGATACGCAGTATTTT. V usage is TRBV5-1 and J usage is TRBJ2-3; TRBD2 agrees at 7 bases. Germline V CDR1 and CDR2: SGHRS, YFSETQ. The CDR3 loop spans 17 amino acids. V was clipped by 4 bases and J by 0 bases; unmatched bases: 11.

The chain employs TRBV29-1 and TRBJ2-4; no reliable D call. The germline gives CDR1 SQVTM, CDR2 ANQGSEA. The CDR3 has 15 amino acids. Trimming took off 3 bases at V and 0 bases at J, with 12 bases between the two ends. Here the CDR3 DNA reads TGCAGCGTTGACCCGGATACAGTAGCCAAAAACATTCAGTACTTC. As protein: CSVDPDTVAKNIQYF.

V usage is TRBV6-9 and J usage is TRBJ2-5, with TRBD2 as a possible D gene (6 bases). Matching the DNA end better, TRBJ2-7 makes the J call doubtful. This CDR3 is built from 14 residues. The V gene's germline CDR1 is MNHGY and CDR2 SVAAGI. The CDR3 DNA is TGTGCCAGCAGTTGGTCGACTAGTGAGTACGAGCAGTACTTC. Translating it yields CASSWSTSEYEQYF.

This clone showed up just once. The gene calls are TRBV2 and TRBJ2-3, with D unresolved. Deletions cut 4 bases from V and 3 bases from J, with 8 bases between. The germline V gene has CDR1 SNHLY and CDR2 FYNNEI. This CDR3 has 13 residues. CDR3: CASSGRQTDTQYF. The CDR3 DNA follows: TGTGCCAGCAGTGGCCGTCAGACAGATACGCAGTATTTT.

The chain uses TRBV2 and TRBJ1-5; D ambiguous. Germline V gene lookup returns CDR1 SNHLY and CDR2 FYNNEI. CDR3 size: 14 residues. V lost 7 bases and J 4 bases, leaving 14 bases between the germline ends. The DNA for the CDR3 is TGTGCCAGCAAATCAGGCGGGGTAAATCAGCCCCAGCATTTT. Its protein is CASKSGGVNQPQHF.

This chain links TRBV5-1 with TRBJ2-1; 14 positions agree with TRBD2. The CDR3 sequence is 18 residues long. Per the germline V gene, CDR1 is SGHRS and CDR2 is YFSETQ. With 2 bases clipped from V and 9 bases from J, the junction kept 13 bases outside the gene matches. CDR3 sequence (DNA): TGCGCCAGCAGCTTTAGTCCTGTGACTAGCGGGGGGGCTGGTGAGCAGTTCTTC. Its translation: CASSFSPVTSGGAGEQFF.

The chain joins TRBV30 to TRBJ1-5, with 7 bases matching TRBD1. This CDR3 is built from 13 residues. Looked up from germline, CDR1 is GTSNPN and CDR2 is SVGIG (reference sequence). Trimming at V came to 5 bases and at J to 6 bases, leaving 7 bases not matched to a gene. CDR3 DNA sequence: TGTGCCTGGCGAGACAGGGTGAGTCAGCCCCAGCATTTT. Its protein is CAWRDRVSQPQHF.

The chain is built from TRBV5-1 and TRBJ1-1; D not certain. The CDR3 has 14 amino acids. Germline V gives CDR1 SGHRS, CDR2 YFSETQ. Trimming took 0 bases from V and 4 from J, leaving 10 bases between them. The chain's CDR3 is CASSLEQRFTEAFF. The CDR3 region has the DNA TGCGCCAGCAGCTTGGAGCAGCGATTCACTGAAGCTTTCTTT.

This clone was seen a few times. This chain uses TRBV19 with TRBJ1-4; the match to TRBD1 covers 7 bases. After removal of 4 bases from V and 16 bases from J, the junction contained 12 bases not matched to a gene. CDR1 LNHDA and CDR2 SQIVND come from the germline V gene (reference sequence). This CDR3 spans 13 amino acids. This CDR3 is CASSTGGTDTRFF. In DNA, the CDR3 is TGTGCCAGTAGTACAGGGGGGACAGACACCCGGTTTTTT.

V and J are TRBV5-1 and TRBJ2-1; the match to TRBD2 covers 11 bases. The V and J ends lost 5 bases and 3 bases, in that order; junction bases with no gene match: 10. Germline CDR1 reads SGHRS; CDR2 reads YFSETQ. The CDR3 runs 17 residues. CDR3 residues: CASSPPGTSGDYNEQFF. The CDR3 DNA reads TGCGCCAGCAGTCCTCCCGGGACTAGCGGAGACTACAATGAGCAGTTCTTC.